The 10 T cell receptor beta chains listed next were all sequenced from one sample in a study of beta chain features in type 1 diabetes. Study-wide findings and caveats: Type 1 diabetes patients had moderately but significantly shorter TCRB CDR3s in all four CD4+ subsets.

As every portion of the isolated RNA was reverse transcribed, the sequencing read expressed TCRB transcripts. The data were produced by immunoSEQ multiplex PCR, yet TCRdb's version contains in-frame clones alone and is incomplete. The sample consists of roughly 350,000 clones, around 10% of them appearing once. Their target antigens are unknown. Sequencing was done on a sample of central memory CD4+ T cells from blood. These receptors were taken from a man under 40 with type 1 diabetes.

V gene TRBV5-4 combines with J gene TRBJ1-1; 12 bases are a match to TRBD1. The germline V gene has CDR1 SGHNT and CDR2 YYREEE (reference sequence). J was trimmed by 5 bases and V by 2 bases; bases with no gene match: 4. The CDR3 covers 15 residues. The CDR3 sequence is CASSLGTGGRTEAFF. CDR3 coding DNA: TGTGCCAGCAGCTTAGGGACAGGGGGCCGAACTGAAGCTTTCTTT.

This clone was counted many times. The chain recombines TRBV18 with TRBJ1-2; TRBD1 might be the D (6 bases). V was clipped by 1 base and J by 3 bases, with 9 bases between them. Germline lookup yields CDR1 KGHSH and CDR2 LQKENI. The CDR3 has 14 amino acids. The CDR3 DNA follows: TGTGCCAGCTCACCACGGGGGGGCTACTATGGCTACACCTTC. Protein: CASSPRGGYYGYTF.

Ten or more counts support this clone. Here the CDR3 DNA reads TGTGCCAGCTCATCCGGACAGGGGGGCACTGAAGCTTTCTTT. Its translation: CASSSGQGGTEAFF. The chain joins TRBV18 to TRBJ1-1, with 10 bases identical to TRBD1. V trimming: 5 bases; J trimming: 4 bases; junction bases outside the gene matches: 4. The CDR3 is 14 residues long. CDR1 and CDR2 from the germline V gene are KGHSH and LQKENI.

In this sample, this clone turned up a few times. The V and J genes are TRBV7-2 and TRBJ2-4; D unclear. V gave up 5 bases and J gave up 0 bases, with 5 bases separating them. CDR3 length equals 13 residues. CDR1 is SGHTA, CDR2 FQGNSA, per germline. Written as DNA, the CDR3 is TGTGCCAGCAGCGGGCTAGCCAAAAACATTCAGTACTTC. Translated: CASSGLAKNIQYF.

The V and J genes are TRBV30 and TRBJ2-7, with 7 bases matching TRBD1. The junction had 5 bases not matched to a gene; V was cut back by 2 bases and J by 7 bases. CDR3 size: 12 residues. Germline CDR1 GTSNPN, CDR2 SVGIG (reference sequence). The chain's CDR3 is CAWSKGAGEQYF. In nucleotides, the CDR3 is TGTGCCTGGAGTAAGGGGGCAGGGGAGCAGTACTTC.

Only a few counts were recorded for this clone. V is TRBV9 and J is TRBJ2-7; D possibly corresponds to TRBD1 (7 bases). CDR3 size: 15 residues. V lost 3 bases, J lost 7 bases, and 20 bases lay in between. Germline loops: CDR1 SGDLS, CDR2 YYNGEE. CDR3 sequence reads: CASSAGGNTGVEQYF. The CDR3 coding sequence is TGTGCCAGCAGCGCAGGGGGGAATACCGGAGTGGAGCAGTACTTC.

Turning to this clone: Other DNA sequences of this sample code for an identical CDR3. The V call is TRBV20-1, the J call TRBJ1-4; D is perhaps TRBD1 (5 bases). CDR1 is DFQATT and CDR2 is SNEGSKA in the germline V gene (reference sequence). V shed 3 bases and J shed 6 bases, with 5 bases lying between them. This CDR3 has 11 residues. CDR3 in amino acids: CSARGDEKLFF. CDR3 in DNA: TGCAGTGCTAGGGGGGATGAAAAACTGTTTTTT.

At least ten counts were recorded for this clone. The J gene is TRBJ2-1, the V gene TRBV19; TRBD2 aligns across 7 bases. Germline V gives CDR1 LNHDA, CDR2 SQIVND (reference sequence). This CDR3 has 15 residues. Unmatched junction bases numbered 13, after V lost 6 bases and J lost 8 bases. The CDR3 bases are TGTGCCAGTAGAATGTTGGCGGGAGTTGGGGATGAGCAGTTCTTC. Amino acids: CASRMLAGVGDEQFF.

This clone turned up a few times. CDR3 DNA: TGTGCCAGCAGTGAGGGGAGCTCCTACGAGCAGTACTTC. It specifies CASSEGSSYEQYF. The V call is TRBV6-1, the J call TRBJ2-7, with D possibly matching TRBD2 (5 bases). Germline lookup yields CDR1 MNHNS and CDR2 SASEGT. Trimming left V 3 bases short and J 0 bases short, with 6 bases between. The CDR3 is 13 amino acids.

This clone appeared once. The rearrangement uses TRBV27 and TRBJ2-5; TRBD1 aligns across 9 bases. Germline lookup yields CDR1 MNHEY and CDR2 SMNVEV (reference sequence). V was pared by 2 bases and J by 1 base, with 11 bases of the junction left unmatched. CDR3 length: 18 residues. Here the CDR3 reads CASSLGYLDRGGQETQYF. The CDR3 DNA reads as TGTGCCAGCAGTTTAGGTTATCTAGACAGGGGGGGCCAAGAGACCCAGTACTTC.